Shown below are 32 T cell receptor beta chains from a single sample sequenced in a study of T cell responses to AZD1222 COVID-19 vaccine. The assay was immunoSEQ multiplex PCR, and TCRdb's table has in-frame clones only and misses some. The profile shows some 150,000 clones, about 87% of them singletons. The sequencing here drew on peripheral blood, taken on day 0 of AZD1222 vaccination. All receptors come from an adult in good health.

There are a few counts of this clone. The V and J genes are TRBV7-2 and TRBJ1-3; tentative D call: TRBD1 (6 bases). V lost 1 base and J 0 bases, leaving 13 bases between the germline ends. The CDR3 sequence is 17 residues long. Germline assignment: CDR1 SGHTA and CDR2 FQGNSA. The CDR3 loop reads CASSLVLGGLSGNTIYF. For the CDR3, the DNA is TGTGCCAGCAGCTTAGTTCTCGGGGGCCTCTCTGGAAACACCATATATTTT. Full variable domain (remainder filled in from reference TRBV7-2 and TRBJ1-3): GAGVSQSPSNKVTEKGKDVELRCDPISGHTALYWYRQSLGQGLEFLIYFQGNSAPDKSGLPSDRFSAERTGGSVSTLTIQRTQQEDSAVYLCASSLVLGGLSGNTIYFGEGSWLTVV.

The J gene is TRBJ1-2, the V gene TRBV7-3; D call uncertain. Germline V gene data show CDR1 as SGHTA and CDR2 as FQGTGA. Trimming stripped 4 bases from V and 4 bases from J, with 7 bases between. This CDR3 spans 12 amino acids. CDR3 nucleotide sequence: TGTGCCAGCAGCTCCGGGCCCTATGGCTACACCTTC. This sequence encodes CASSSGPYGYTF. Complete variable domain (other parts from reference TRBV7-3 and TRBJ1-2): GAGVSQTPSNKVTEKGKYVELRCDPISGHTALYWYRQSLGQGPEFLIYFQGTGAADDSGLPNDRFFAVRPEGSVSTLKIQRTERGDSAVYLCASSSGPYGYTFGSGTRLTVV.

V usage is TRBV7-9 and J usage is TRBJ1-6; no firm D call. The V gene lost 10 bases and the J gene lost 7 bases, with 14 bases spanning the gap. Germline CDR1 and CDR2: SEHNR and FQNEAQ (reference sequence). The CDR3 length is 13 residues. CDR3 amino acids: CAIPTSPNSPLHF. CDR3 in DNA: TGTGCCATACCGACTAGTCCGAATTCACCCCTCCACTTT. Full variable domain (rest looked up from reference TRBV7-9 and TRBJ1-6): DTGVSQNPRHKITKRGQNVTFRCDPISEHNRLYWYRQTLGQGPEFLTYFQNEAQLEKSRLLSDRFSAERPKGSFSTLEIQRTEQGDSAMYLCAIPTSPNSPLHFGNGTRLTVT.

The rearrangement uses TRBV11-2 and TRBJ2-7; perhaps D is TRBD1 or TRBD2 (5 bases each). Between the trimmed V and J ends, which lost 5 bases and 2 bases, there was a span of 16 bases. This CDR3 has 15 residues. The germline gives CDR1 SGHAT, CDR2 FQNNGV. CDR3 in amino acids: CASSPGLTVTYEQYF. CDR3 sequence (DNA): TGTGCCAGCAGCCCGGGGCTGACAGTGACCTACGAGCAGTACTTC.

V and J are TRBV11-3 and TRBJ2-5; 14 positions agree with TRBD2. V trimming: 5 bases; J trimming: 5 bases; junction bases outside the gene matches: 7. Germline V gene data show CDR1 as SGHNT and CDR2 as YENEEA. The CDR3 loop spans 16 amino acids. CDR3 nucleotide sequence: TGTGCCAGCAGCCCCGGACTAGCGGGGGGTCTGGAGACCCAGTACTTC. This sequence encodes CASSPGLAGGLETQYF.

The chain employs TRBV1 and TRBJ2-1; no DNA check was done on the table's D call, TRBD2. TRBV1 is labeled a pseudogene. The CDR3 spans 11 residues. The CDR3 region is CTSRLRTRPFF. In DNA, the CDR3 is TGCACCAGCAGGTTGCGGACTAGGCCTTTCTTC.

The chain combines TRBV7-2 with TRBJ2-5; D ambiguous. CDR1 and CDR2 from the germline V gene are SGHTA and FQGNSA. The CDR3 has 12 residues. Trimming cost V 1 base and J 4 bases, with 4 bases left between them. The CDR3 reads CASSLVVETQYF. In nucleotides, the CDR3 is TGTGCCAGCAGCTTAGTAGTAGAGACCCAGTACTTC. The full variable domain, rest sourced from reference TRBV7-2 and TRBJ2-5, is GAGVSQSPSNKVTEKGKDVELRCDPISGHTALYWYRQSLGQGLEFLIYFQGNSAPDKSGLPSDRFSAERTGGSVSTLTIQRTQQEDSAVYLCASSLVVETQYFGPGTRLLVL.

V and J are TRBV7-2 and TRBJ2-7, with D possibly matching TRBD2 (6 bases). This CDR3 contains 14 residues. Germline-derived CDR1 and CDR2 are SGHTA and FQGNSA. Deletions cut 6 bases from V and 3 bases from J, with 15 bases between. CDR3 DNA: TGTGCCAGCAGTTGGTCCCAGGGAGGCTACGAGCAGTACTTC. Amino acids: CASSWSQGGYEQYF. Filled out from reference TRBV7-2 and TRBJ2-7, the complete variable domain reads GAGVSQSPSNKVTEKGKDVELRCDPISGHTALYWYRQSLGQGLEFLIYFQGNSAPDKSGLPSDRFSAERTGGSVSTLTIQRTQQEDSAVYLCASSWSQGGYEQYFGPGTRLTVT.

The chain recombines TRBV19 with TRBJ2-1, with D perhaps matching TRBD1 (7 bases). CDR1 is LNHDA, CDR2 SQIVND, per germline (reference sequence). This CDR3 has 16 residues. Trimming shortened V by 1 base and J by 2 bases, and 12 bases separated the two germline ends. CDR3 sequence: CASSIVVRGAYNEQFF. DNA for the CDR3: TGTGCCAGTAGTATAGTTGTCAGGGGGGCCTACAATGAGCAGTTCTTC.

The chain is built from TRBV4-2 and TRBJ2-2; D ambiguous. V was clipped by 1 base and J by 4 bases, with 4 bases between them. Germline V gene sequence: CDR1 LGHNA, CDR2 YNFKEQ. The CDR3 runs 13 residues. In nucleotides, the CDR3 is TGTGCCAGCAGCCAAGGAGTCACCGGGGAGCTGTTTTTT. It yields the protein CASSQGVTGELFF.

The V and J genes are TRBV7-3 and TRBJ2-1, with 7 bases matching TRBD2. CDR3 length equals 15 residues. The V and J ends lost 5 bases and 2 bases, in that order; junction bases with no gene match: 6. Germline V gene lookup returns CDR1 SGHTA and CDR2 FQGTGA. The CDR3 is CASSRSGTTYNEQFF. The DNA for the CDR3 is TGTGCCAGCAGCAGGTCCGGGACTACCTACAATGAGCAGTTCTTC.

The rearrangement links TRBV28 to TRBJ1-2, with D unresolved. Germline CDR1 reads MDHEN; CDR2 reads SYDVKM. The CDR3 loop spans 12 amino acids. V was clipped by 1 base and J by 2 bases, with 2 bases between them. Written as DNA, the CDR3 is TGTGCCAGCAGTTTATCCAACTATGGCTACACCTTC. Protein sequence: CASSLSNYGYTF.

The chain joins TRBV9 to TRBJ2-7, with D possibly called TRBD1 or TRBD2 (7 bases each). This CDR3 has 14 residues. Trimming took off 4 bases at V and 4 bases at J, with 15 bases between the two ends. Germline CDR1 SGDLS, CDR2 YYNGEE. The CDR3 region has the DNA TGTGCCAGCAGCCCTAGACAGGGAGGGTACGAGCAGTACTTC. Translating it yields CASSPRQGGYEQYF.

The rearrangement links TRBV7-3 to TRBJ2-7, with TRBD1 matching over 9 bases. V dropped 3 bases and J dropped 0; count of bases not matched to a gene: 3. CDR1 and CDR2 (germline): SGHTA, FQGTGA. This CDR3 is 15 amino acids long. CDR3 nucleotides: TGTGCCAGCAGCTTTGGACAGGGGATCTCCTACGAGCAGTACTTC. It encodes CASSFGQGISYEQYF.

This chain uses TRBV3-1 (or the pseudogene TRBV3-2) with TRBJ1-3, with 9 bases that match TRBD1. CDR1 and CDR2 (germline): LGHDT, YNNKEL (reference sequence). V shed 1 base, J shed 2 bases, and the junction held 3 bases outside the gene matches. CDR3 size: 16 residues. CDR3 sequence (DNA): TGTGCCAGCAGCCAAGGCTGGGACAGGGCTGGAAACACCATATATTTT. Translating it yields CASSQGWDRAGNTIYF.

The chain uses TRBV27 and TRBJ1-2; D call uncertain. The V gene lost 2 bases and the J gene lost 6 bases, with 13 bases spanning the gap. This CDR3 region has 14 residues. Germline V gene data show CDR1 as MNHEY and CDR2 as SMNVEV (reference sequence). The CDR3 DNA reads TGTGCCAGCAGTTTAAAAGGGAGGGCAAATGGCTACACCTTC. It specifies CASSLKGRANGYTF.

This rearrangement joins TRBV5-1 to TRBJ2-7; the D gene could be TRBD1 or TRBD2 (5 bases each). CDR3 length: 13 amino acids. Trimming took off 0 bases at V and 5 bases at J, with 9 bases between the two ends. CDR1 is SGHRS, CDR2 YFSETQ, per germline. The CDR3 bases are TGCGCCAGCAGCTTGGCCCGGGACCACGAGCAGTACTTC. Protein: CASSLARDHEQYF.

The chain uses TRBV11-2 and TRBJ1-1; D not resolved. Germline values: CDR1 SGHAT, CDR2 FQNNGV. The V gene lost 5 bases and the J gene lost 2 bases, with 12 bases spanning the gap. The CDR3 is 14 residues long. The CDR3 loop is CASSPRVGNTEAFF. The CDR3 bases are TGTGCCAGCAGCCCCCGGGTAGGCAACACTGAAGCTTTCTTT.

V usage is TRBV27 and J usage is TRBJ1-1; no firm D call. The CDR3 has 14 amino acids. Germline assignment: CDR1 MNHEY and CDR2 SMNVEV (reference sequence). The V and J ends lost 5 bases and 1 base respectively, with 11 bases between them. The CDR3 loop is CASSGGQPNTEAFF. The CDR3 coding sequence is TGTGCCAGCAGTGGAGGCCAACCGAACACTGAAGCTTTCTTT.

V and J are TRBV7-2 and TRBJ1-2, with TRBD1 matching 7 bases. The CDR3 contains 15 residues. CDR1 and CDR2 (germline): SGHTA, FQGNSA. Germline trimming cut 5 bases from V and 7 bases from J; bases unmatched to any gene: 13. The CDR3 DNA is TGTGCCAGCAGCGCCCGAACAGGGGTGGGGGGTGGCTACACCTTC. It translates to CASSARTGVGGGYTF.

This rearrangement joins TRBV7-8 to TRBJ1-2; a weak D match, TRBD1 (5 bases). The germline CDR1 and CDR2 sequences are SGHVS and FQNEAQ. Between the trimmed V and J ends, which lost 2 bases and 5 bases, there was a span of 15 bases. This CDR3 spans 15 amino acids. The CDR3 protein is CASSLNSVEGYGYTF. CDR3 DNA sequence: TGTGCCAGCAGCTTAAATTCGGTCGAGGGGTATGGCTACACCTTC.

The chain joins TRBV4-2 to TRBJ1-1; possible D gene TRBD1, 5 bases. V was cut by 4 bases and J by 0 bases, with 12 bases left in between. Germline lookup yields CDR1 LGHNA and CDR2 YNFKEQ. CDR3 length equals 15 residues. CDR3 loop: CASSPLQVMNTEAFF. In nucleotides, the CDR3 is TGTGCCAGCAGCCCCCTACAGGTAATGAACACTGAAGCTTTCTTT.

The chain recombines TRBV6-5 with TRBJ2-1; D is possibly TRBD2 (6 bases). Trimming stripped 5 bases from V and 9 bases from J, with 17 bases between. The length of the CDR3 is 14 residues. CDR1 is MNHEY, CDR2 SVGAGI, per germline. CDR3 protein: CASSRGWRDSEQFF. The CDR3 nucleotides read TGTGCCAGCAGTAGAGGGTGGAGGGATTCTGAGCAGTTCTTC.

Only one count was recorded for this clone. The DNA for the CDR3 is TGCGCCAGCAGAGCTTCCCGACAGACCCACTGTGGAAACACCATATATTTT. As protein: CASRASRQTHCGNTIYF. This sequence joins TRBV10-1 and TRBJ1-3; a possible D gene is TRBD1 (5 bases). Germline CDR1 WNHNN, CDR2 SYGVQD (reference sequence). V was pared by 6 bases and J by 3 bases, with 21 bases between. The CDR3 loop spans 17 amino acids.

The chain recombines TRBV15 with TRBJ2-7; D might be TRBD1 (5 bases). The CDR3 is 14 residues long. Germline V gene data show CDR1 as LNHNV and CDR2 as YYDKDF (reference sequence). V lost 5 bases, J lost 2 bases, and 13 bases lay in between. Written as DNA, the CDR3 is TGTGCCACCAGCCTGAGGACAACCCCCTACGAGCAGTACTTC. As protein: CATSLRTTPYEQYF.

This rearrangement joins TRBV7-2 to TRBJ2-3; D ambiguous. CDR1 is SGHTA, CDR2 FQGNSA, per germline. Trimming pared 2 bases from V and 0 bases from J, leaving 6 bases between. This CDR3 is built from 14 residues. CDR3 amino acids: CASSLTPSTDTQYF. The CDR3 region has the DNA TGTGCCAGCAGCTTAACACCAAGCACAGATACGCAGTATTTT.

The V call is TRBV7-9, the J call TRBJ2-2, with 8 positions matching TRBD1. The CDR3 covers 17 residues. In germline, CDR1 is SEHNR, CDR2 FQNEAQ (reference sequence). J lost 2 bases, V lost 4 bases, and 9 bases had no gene match. Written as DNA, the CDR3 is TGTGCCAGCAGCTCCCCAGGACAGGGAGATAACACCGGGGAGCTGTTTTTT. Its protein product is CASSSPGQGDNTGELFF.

This sequence joins TRBV9 and TRBJ1-2; D is uncertain. V shed 3 bases and J shed 0 bases, with 12 bases lying between them. CDR1 and CDR2 from the germline V gene are SGDLS and YYNGEE. This CDR3 is built from 15 residues. The CDR3, as DNA: TGTGCCAGCAGCGCAGCTAAAGGAGCTAACTATGGCTACACCTTC. It translates to CASSAAKGANYGYTF. Supplemented by reference TRBV9 and TRBJ1-2, the full variable domain reads DSGVTQTPKHLITATGQRVTLRCSPRSGDLSVYWYQQSLDQGLQFLIQYYNGEERAKGNILERFSAQQFPDLHSELNLSSLELGDSALYFCASSAAKGANYGYTFGSGTRLTVV.

The V gene is TRBV27, the J gene TRBJ2-5, with 9 positions matching TRBD1. Germline CDR1 reads MNHEY; CDR2 reads SMNVEV (reference sequence). Trimming cost V 7 bases and J 2 bases; bases outside gene matches: 8. This CDR3 has 15 residues. The CDR3 nucleotides are TGTGCCAGCACCAAGGGACAGGGAGGGCAAGAGACCCAGTACTTC. This translates into CASTKGQGGQETQYF.

This clone was found once. The J gene is TRBJ1-5, the V gene TRBV5-1; D may be TRBD1 (5 bases). There are 14 residues in the CDR3. Germline V gives CDR1 SGHRS, CDR2 YFSETQ. Trimming removed 0 bases at V and 7 bases at J, with 11 bases between. CDR3 amino acids: CASSLEGLGQPQHF. The CDR3 nucleotides read TGCGCCAGCAGCTTGGAGGGGTTGGGACAGCCCCAGCATTTT.

This clone was observed a handful of times. The chain is built from TRBV5-6 and TRBJ1-6, with TRBD1 as a possible D gene (5 bases). Germline V gene data show CDR1 as SGHDT and CDR2 as YYEEEE. V was shortened by 2 bases and J by 7 bases, with 13 bases between the two germline ends. There are 15 residues in the CDR3. The CDR3 sequence: CASSFRGTRNSPLHF. In DNA, the CDR3 is TGTGCCAGCAGCTTTCGGGGGACTCGGAATTCACCCCTCCACTTT.

There are a few counts of this clone. The rearrangement links TRBV28 to TRBJ1-2; D not resolved. The V gene lost 6 bases and the J gene lost 3 bases, with 5 bases spanning the gap. The length of the CDR3 is 11 residues. CDR1 is MDHEN and CDR2 is SYDVKM in the germline V gene. CDR3 loop: CASSVYYGYTF. The CDR3 DNA sequence: TGTGCCAGCAGCGTTTACTATGGCTACACCTTC.